This TCR beta chain appears in the sequencing data of a study of PD-1 blockade in classical Hodgkin lymphoma. General study results and limits: The study found that TCR diversity rose significantly by C4D1 in CD4+ but not CD8+ cells. Patients newly diagnosed and complete responders had comparable baseline diversity. Factors driving the repertoire differences, possibly disease activity or prior therapy, remain undefined.

Note on this clone: Its antigen is not known.

Patients all relapsed after autologous stem cell transplantation, and there was variation in brentuximab vedotin exposure. When best responses were assessed, they were complete response, partial response or progressive disease. Some clones are missing from TCRdb's copy, which holds only in-frame ones; the method was immunoSEQ multiplex PCR. The sample lists roughly 70,000 clones, 60% to 80% occurring once. This CDR3 region has 14 residues. Germline lookup yields CDR1 SGHNT and CDR2 YYREEE (reference sequence). The V and J ends lost 7 bases and 4 bases respectively, with 17 bases between them. The specimen comprised peripheral blood mononuclear cells (PBMCs), sampled before the second cycle of nivolumab. This TCR came from a human donor with classical Hodgkin lymphoma. The V call is TRBV5-4, the J call TRBJ1-1; D gene ambiguous. CDR3 nucleotides: TGTGCCAGCCGCCTCCCGGGAGCGGGCACTGAAGCTTTCTTT. The encoded protein is CASRLPGAGTEAFF.